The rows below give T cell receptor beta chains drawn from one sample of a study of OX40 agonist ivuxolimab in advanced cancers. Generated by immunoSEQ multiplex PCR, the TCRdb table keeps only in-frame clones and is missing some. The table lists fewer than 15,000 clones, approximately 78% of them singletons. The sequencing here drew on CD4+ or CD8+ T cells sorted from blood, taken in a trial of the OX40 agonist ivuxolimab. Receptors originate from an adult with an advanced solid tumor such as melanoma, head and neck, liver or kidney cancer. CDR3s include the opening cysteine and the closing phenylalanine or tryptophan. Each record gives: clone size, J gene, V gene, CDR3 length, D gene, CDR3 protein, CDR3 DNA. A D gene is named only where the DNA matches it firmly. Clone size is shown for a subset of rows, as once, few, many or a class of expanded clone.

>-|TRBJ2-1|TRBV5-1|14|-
CASSLEQQGIGQFF
TGCGCCAGCAGCTTGGAACAACAGGGAATCGGGCAGTTCTTC
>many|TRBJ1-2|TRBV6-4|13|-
CASSDSDSYGYTF
TGTGCCAGCAGTGACTCGGACAGCTATGGCTACACCTTC
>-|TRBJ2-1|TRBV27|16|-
CASSPFGWGEMNEQFF
TGTGCCAGCAGTCCCTTCGGCTGGGGGGAGATGAATGAGCAGTTCTTC
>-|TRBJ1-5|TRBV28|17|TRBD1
CASRSSTDRGLRQPQHF
TGTGCCAGCAGATCCTCTACGGACAGGGGGCTACGTCAGCCCCAGCATTTT
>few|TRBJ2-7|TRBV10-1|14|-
CASSLDLSSYEQYF
TGCGCCAGCTCTTTAGACCTATCCTCCTACGAGCAGTACTTC
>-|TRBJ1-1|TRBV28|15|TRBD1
CANKRQGASNTEAFF
TGTGCCAACAAGAGACAGGGGGCTTCGAACACTGAAGCTTTCTTT
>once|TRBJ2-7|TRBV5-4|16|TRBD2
CASSPGTSGFPYEQYF
TGTGCCAGCAGCCCCGGGACTAGCGGATTTCCCTACGAGCAGTACTTC
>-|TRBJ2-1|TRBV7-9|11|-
CASMVGNEQFF
TGTGCCAGCATGGTCGGTAATGAGCAGTTCTTC
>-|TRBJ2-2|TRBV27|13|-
CASGYRVDGELFF
TGTGCCAGCGGTTATAGGGTGGACGGGGAGCTGTTTTTT
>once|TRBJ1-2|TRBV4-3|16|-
CASSQDSFAGDYGYTF
TGCGCCAGCAGCCAAGATTCCTTTGCTGGAGACTATGGCTACACCTTC
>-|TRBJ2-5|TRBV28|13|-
CASRTRTVETQYF
TGTGCCAGCAGGACCCGGACAGTAGAGACCCAGTACTTC
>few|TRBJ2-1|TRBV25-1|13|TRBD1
CASSEDRGGEQFF
TGTGCCAGCAGTGAGGACAGGGGTGGTGAGCAGTTCTTC
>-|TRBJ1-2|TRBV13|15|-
CASSPRGSGNYGYTF
TGTGCCAGCAGCCCCCGGGGCAGCGGTAACTATGGCTACACCTTC
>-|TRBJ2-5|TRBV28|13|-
CASSRETGETQYF
TGTGCCAGCAGTCGGGAGACGGGGGAGACCCAGTACTTC
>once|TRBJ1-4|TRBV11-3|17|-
CASSPTPHGSEDKKLFF
TGTGCCAGCAGCCCTACTCCCCATGGCTCGGAGGACAAAAAACTGTTTTTT
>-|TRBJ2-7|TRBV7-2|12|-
CASSLVVTERYF
TGTGCCAGCAGCTTAGTCGTGACAGAGAGGTACTTC
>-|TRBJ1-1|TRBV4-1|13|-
CASSQDVGTEAFF
TGCGCCAGCAGCCAAGATGTTGGGACTGAAGCTTTCTTT
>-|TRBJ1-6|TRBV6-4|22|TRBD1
CASSDSGGKTGGFSSYNSPLHF
TGTGCCAGCAGTGACTCTGGGGGGAAGACAGGGGGATTTAGCTCCTATAATTCACCCCTCCACTTT
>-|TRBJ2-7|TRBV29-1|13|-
CSVRTGTSYEQYF
TGCAGCGTTCGTACCGGGACCTCCTACGAGCAGTACTTC
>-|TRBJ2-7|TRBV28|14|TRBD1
CASSNNGQGHEQYF
TGTGCCAGCAGTAATAACGGACAGGGGCACGAGCAGTACTTC
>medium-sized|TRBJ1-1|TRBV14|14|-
CASSQHAGNTEAFF
TGTGCCAGCAGCCAACATGCGGGAAACACTGAAGCTTTCTTT
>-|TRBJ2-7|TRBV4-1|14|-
CASSQGSRAYEQYF
TGCGCCAGCAGCCAAGGATCCAGGGCGTACGAGCAGTACTTC
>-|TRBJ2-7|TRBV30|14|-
CAWNPDGSKYEQYF
TGTGCCTGGAACCCCGACGGGTCAAAGTACGAGCAGTACTTC
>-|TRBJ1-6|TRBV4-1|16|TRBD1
CASSQEDRGSNSPLHF
TGCGCCAGCAGCCAAGAGGACAGGGGCTCGAATTCACCCCTCCACTTT
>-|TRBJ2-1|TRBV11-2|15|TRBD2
CASSLAGGPSNEQFF
TGTGCCAGCAGTCTAGCGGGAGGGCCCTCAAATGAGCAGTTCTTC
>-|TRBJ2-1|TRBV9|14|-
CASSVELGGNEQFF
TGTGCCAGCAGCGTAGAGTTGGGTGGCAATGAGCAGTTCTTC
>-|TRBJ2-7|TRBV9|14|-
CASSEGGEASEQYF
TGTGCCAGCAGCGAGGGGGGGGAGGCATCCGAGCAGTACTTC
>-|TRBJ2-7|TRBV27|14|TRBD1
CASSFGQGAQEQYF
TGTGCCAGCAGTTTCGGACAGGGGGCGCAGGAGCAGTACTTC
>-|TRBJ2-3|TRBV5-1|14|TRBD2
CASSRTSGTDTQYF
TGCGCCAGCAGCAGAACTAGCGGGACGGATACGCAGTATTTT
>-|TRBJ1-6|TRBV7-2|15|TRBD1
CASSPQGEGYSPLHF
TGTGCCAGCAGCCCTCAGGGGGAGGGTTATTCACCCCTCCACTTT
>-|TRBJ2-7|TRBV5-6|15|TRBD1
CASSAGTGFSYEQYF
TGTGCCAGCAGCGCGGGGACAGGCTTTTCCTACGAGCAGTACTTC
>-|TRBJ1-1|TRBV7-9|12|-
CASSFGSTEAFF
TGTGCCAGCAGCTTCGGGAGCACTGAAGCTTTCTTT
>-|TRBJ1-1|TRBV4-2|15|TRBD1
CASSQRPGTDQEAFF
TGTGCCAGCAGCCAACGGCCCGGGACAGATCAGGAAGCTTTCTTT
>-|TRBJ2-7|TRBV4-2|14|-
CASSDTAGAYEQYF
TGTGCCAGCAGTGATACAGCCGGGGCCTACGAGCAGTACTTC
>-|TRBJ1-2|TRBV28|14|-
CASSSDISPHGYTF
TGTGCCAGCAGTTCCGACATATCCCCGCATGGCTACACCTTC
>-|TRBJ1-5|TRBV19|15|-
CASSIYSTEGQPQHF
TGTGCCAGTAGTATCTACTCGACAGAGGGTCAGCCCCAGCATTTT
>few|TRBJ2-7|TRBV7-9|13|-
CASSFSGSTEQYF
TGTGCCAGCAGCTTCTCGGGCTCGACCGAGCAGTACTTC
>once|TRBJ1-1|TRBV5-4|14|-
CASSLALGNTEAFF
TGTGCCAGCAGCTTGGCCCTGGGGAACACTGAAGCTTTCTTT
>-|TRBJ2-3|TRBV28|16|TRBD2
CASSSPEAGRPDTQYF
TGTGCCAGCAGTTCCCCGGAAGCGGGGCGACCAGATACGCAGTATTTT
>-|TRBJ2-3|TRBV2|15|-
CASSEVAVITDTQYF
TGTGCCAGCAGTGAAGTAGCGGTCATCACAGATACGCAGTATTTT
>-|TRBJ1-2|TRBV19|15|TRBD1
CASSIGQGASYGYTF
TGTGCCAGTAGTATAGGGCAGGGGGCAAGCTATGGCTACACCTTC
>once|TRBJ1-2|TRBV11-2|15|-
CASSLESGTLYGYTF
TGTGCCAGCAGCTTAGAATCCGGGACTCTTTATGGCTACACCTTC
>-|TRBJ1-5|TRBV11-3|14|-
CASSLVRSNQPQHF
TGTGCCAGCAGCTTAGTGCGGAGCAATCAGCCCCAGCATTTT
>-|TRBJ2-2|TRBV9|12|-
CASRDHSGELFF
TGTGCCAGCAGGGACCATTCCGGGGAGCTGTTTTTT
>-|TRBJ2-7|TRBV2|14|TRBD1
CASSGGTGYYEQYF
TGTGCCAGCAGTGGCGGGACAGGGTACTACGAGCAGTACTTC
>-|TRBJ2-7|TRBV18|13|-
CASSPIAAYEQYF
TGTGCCAGCTCACCAATTGCGGCCTACGAGCAGTACTTC
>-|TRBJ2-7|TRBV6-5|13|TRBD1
CASSWDREYEQYF
TGTGCCAGCAGCTGGGACAGGGAGTACGAGCAGTACTTC
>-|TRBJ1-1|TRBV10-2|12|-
CASRAANTEAFF
TGCGCCAGCAGGGCAGCGAACACTGAAGCTTTCTTT
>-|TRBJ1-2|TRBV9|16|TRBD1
CASSDVTGTGYYGYTF
TGTGCCAGCAGCGACGTTACCGGGACAGGGTACTATGGCTACACCTTC